These 18 T cell receptor beta chains share one sample of origin, sequenced in a study of OX40 agonist ivuxolimab in advanced cancers. The method was immunoSEQ multiplex PCR; TCRdb's version includes in-frame clones alone and lacks a portion of them. Here the sample spans just under 65,000 clones, 70% to 90% being singletons. The sequencing here drew on CD4+ or CD8+ T cells sorted from blood, taken in a trial of the OX40 agonist ivuxolimab. These TCRs come from an adult with an advanced solid tumor such as melanoma, head and neck, liver or kidney cancer.

The gene calls are TRBV5-1 and TRBJ2-1; D is ambiguous. The CDR3 consists of 15 residues. The germline CDR1 and CDR2 sequences are SGHRS and YFSETQ. Trimming shortened V by 6 bases and J by 0 bases, and 13 bases separated the two germline ends. The CDR3: CASTNPDYSYNEQFF. DNA of the CDR3: TGCGCCAGCACCAACCCAGATTACTCCTACAATGAGCAGTTCTTC. The full variable domain, with the rest looked up from reference TRBV5-1 and TRBJ2-1, is KAGVTQTPRYLIKTRGQQVTLSCSPISGHRSVSWYQQTPGQGLQFLFEYFSETQRNKGNFPGRFSGRQFSNSRSEMNVSTLELGDSALYLCASTNPDYSYNEQFFGPGTRLTVL.

This clone has a single count. The rearrangement joins TRBV5-1 to TRBJ2-1; tentatively, D is TRBD2 (6 bases). Trimming pared 4 bases from V and 4 bases from J, leaving 12 bases between. This CDR3 contains 14 residues. The germline V gene encodes CDR1 SGHRS and CDR2 YFSETQ. DNA for the CDR3: TGCGCCAGCAGCGCTTCGGGAGAATACAATGAGCAGTTCTTC. The encoded protein is CASSASGEYNEQFF.

The table lists this clone with a count of one. The chain uses TRBV2 and TRBJ1-2, with TRBD1 matching over 7 bases. Germline CDR1 reads SNHLY; CDR2 reads FYNNEI. After removal of 2 bases from V and 6 bases from J, the junction contained 6 bases not matched to a gene. The CDR3 totals 14 residues. The chain's CDR3 is CASSELRQGNGYTF. The CDR3 DNA is TGTGCCAGCAGTGAACTCCGACAGGGCAATGGCTACACCTTC.

The J gene is TRBJ2-3, the V gene TRBV18; D gene unclear. The CDR3 extends over 17 amino acids. In germline, CDR1 is KGHSH, CDR2 LQKENI. V was clipped by 6 bases and J by 0 bases, with 19 bases between them. The CDR3 bases are TGTGCCAGCTCCCCCTGGGGTCCCGGAGATAGCACAGATACGCAGTATTTT. Protein sequence: CASSPWGPGDSTDTQYF.

The genes are TRBV2 and TRBJ1-1, with D unresolved. This CDR3 has 11 residues. Germline CDR1 reads SNHLY; CDR2 reads FYNNEI. Between the trimmed V and J ends, which lost 6 bases and 6 bases, there was a span of 8 bases. CDR3 region: CASRGGPEAFF. The CDR3 coding sequence is TGTGCCAGCAGGGGCGGACCTGAAGCTTTCTTT.

The genes are TRBV10-3 and TRBJ2-5, with TRBD2 matching over 12 bases. The J call may be wrong; the DNA end is better matched by TRBJ2-7. The CDR3 is made up of 16 amino acids. Germline values: CDR1 ENHRY, CDR2 SYGVKD. In nucleotides, the CDR3 is TGTGCCATCAAGCCGGGACTAGCGGGCCTCACCTACGAGCAGTACTTC. Its translation is CAIKPGLAGLTYEQYF.

The chain uses TRBV30 and TRBJ2-5; unclear D gene. The CDR3 runs 10 residues. V gave up 5 bases and J gave up 5 bases, with 6 bases separating them. From germline, CDR1 is GTSNPN and CDR2 SVGIG (reference sequence). CDR3 residues: CAWGSETQYF. For the CDR3, the DNA is TGTGCCTGGGGTTCGGAGACCCAGTACTTC.

The chain recombines TRBV9 with TRBJ2-1; D possibly corresponds to TRBD2 (6 bases). CDR3 length: 15 amino acids. V lost 4 bases and J 4 bases, leaving 15 bases between the germline ends. The germline gives CDR1 SGDLS, CDR2 YYNGEE. The CDR3 sequence: CASSHSGGGYNEQFF. The CDR3 DNA reads as TGTGCCAGCAGCCATAGCGGAGGAGGGTACAATGAGCAGTTCTTC.

The rearrangement uses TRBV7-3 and TRBJ1-3; no firm D call. The CDR3 extends over 16 amino acids. The germline gives CDR1 SGHTA, CDR2 FQGTGA. V lost 5 bases and J 2 bases, leaving 16 bases between the germline ends. CDR3 loop: CASSSEPTRPGNTIYF. Here the CDR3 DNA reads TGTGCCAGCAGCAGCGAACCGACAAGACCTGGAAACACCATATATTTT.

The chain is built from TRBV27 and TRBJ2-2; 8 bases agree with TRBD1. The CDR3 loop spans 17 amino acids. The germline CDR1 and CDR2 sequences are MNHEY and SMNVEV (reference sequence). Trimming removed 4 bases from V and 3 bases from J; junction bases left unmatched: 10. The CDR3 DNA is TGTGCCAGCAGTTCGGATAGGACAGGGTATTACACCGGGGAGCTGTTTTTT. This codes for CASSSDRTGYYTGELFF.

This chain uses TRBV1 with TRBJ1-2. TRBV1 is listed as a pseudogene. This CDR3 region has 20 residues. CDR3 amino acids: CTSSQDDSGRTKEGGYGYTF. DNA of the CDR3: TGCACCAGCAGCCAAGATGATTCCGGACGGACCAAAGAGGGTGGCTATGGCTACACCTTC.

CDR3 region: CSAREVYEQFF. Here the CDR3 DNA reads TGCAGTGCTAGAGAAGTCTATGAGCAGTTCTTC. V usage is TRBV20-1 and J usage is TRBJ2-1; D call uncertain. The germline V gene encodes CDR1 DFQATT and CDR2 SNEGSKA (reference sequence). Trimming shortened V by 0 bases and J by 8 bases, and 5 bases separated the two germline ends. The CDR3 covers 11 residues.

This CDR3 reads CASGGVQPQHF. The CDR3, as DNA: TGTGCCAGCGGGGGCGTTCAGCCCCAGCATTTT. The chain has TRBV9 and TRBJ1-5; the D gene is possibly TRBD1 (6 bases). Trimming took off 7 bases at V and 6 bases at J, with 8 bases between the two ends. CDR3 length equals 11 residues. The V gene's germline CDR1 is SGDLS and CDR2 YYNGEE. Drawing the rest from reference TRBV9 and TRBJ1-5, the complete variable domain is DSGVTQTPKHLITATGQRVTLRCSPRSGDLSVYWYQQSLDQGLQFLIQYYNGEERAKGNILERFSAQQFPDLHSELNLSSLELGDSALYFCASGGVQPQHFGDGTRLSIL.

This chain links TRBV6-5 with TRBJ1-3; no firm D call. With 0 bases removed from V and 0 bases from J, the gap between germline ends came to 6 bases. The CDR3 runs 15 residues. Germline assignment: CDR1 MNHEY and CDR2 SVGAGI. The CDR3 is CASSYSVNSGNTIYF. The CDR3 DNA sequence: TGTGCCAGCAGTTACTCGGTCAACTCTGGAAACACCATATATTTT.

CDR3 DNA sequence: TGCGCCAGCAGCTTGCAGAGTAGCGTGAACACCGGGGAGCTGTTTTTT. Translation gives CASSLQSSVNTGELFF. The chain uses TRBV5-1 and TRBJ2-2; tentatively, D is TRBD2 (5 bases). Germline-derived CDR1 and CDR2 are SGHRS and YFSETQ. V lost 1 base, J lost 1 base, and 11 bases lay in between. The CDR3 length is 16 residues.

The rearrangement joins TRBV11-1 to TRBJ1-1; D ambiguous. V lost 2 bases, J lost 1 base, and 5 bases lay in between. The germline V gene encodes CDR1 SGHAT and CDR2 FQDESV (reference sequence). CDR3 length: 13 amino acids. CDR3 DNA: TGTGCCAGCAGCTTAATCGGGAACACTGAAGCTTTCTTT. Translated, it gives CASSLIGNTEAFF.

The V and J genes are TRBV9 and TRBJ2-3; unclear D gene. The CDR3 is 15 amino acids. The germline V gene encodes CDR1 SGDLS and CDR2 YYNGEE. V was clipped by 0 bases and J by 4 bases, with 12 bases between them. The CDR3 loop is CASSVVGEYADTQYF. The CDR3 DNA is TGTGCCAGCAGCGTAGTGGGCGAATACGCAGATACGCAGTATTTT.

This clone came up a few times. This rearrangement joins TRBV28 to TRBJ1-1; D possibly corresponds to TRBD1 (6 bases). Germline V gives CDR1 MDHEN, CDR2 SYDVKM. With 3 bases removed from V and 6 bases from J, the gap between germline ends came to 17 bases. The CDR3 spans 15 residues. CDR3 region: CASSLQKGGVAEAFF. Here the CDR3 DNA reads TGTGCCAGCAGTTTGCAGAAAGGGGGAGTGGCTGAAGCTTTCTTT. Filled out from reference TRBV28 and TRBJ1-1, the complete variable domain reads DVKVTQSSRYLVKRTGEKVFLECVQDMDHENMFWYRQDPGLGLRLIYFSYDVKMKEKGDIPEGYSVSREKKERFSLILESASTNQTSMYLCASSLQKGGVAEAFFGQGTRLTVV.